A selection of T cell receptor beta chains follows, all from one sample in a study of T cell repertoires in cytomegalovirus infection. Each CDR3 protein is one row after TCRdb ran MiXCR on the reads. The sample carries under 250,000 distinct CDR3 sequences, approximately 7% recorded once. Sequences were obtained from PBMCs. The source is a human donor in good health (CMV status not recorded). Some clones in this sample may be carry-over from other donors' samples. CDR3s include the opening cysteine and the closing phenylalanine or tryptophan. The D gene is left open where the match is weak. Size values are once, few and many counts, or a class for expanded clones, and some rows have none.

J gene | V gene | D gene | clone size | CDR3 protein | CDR3 DNA
TRBJ1-1 | TRBV24-1 | . | many | CATRTQGNTEAFF | TGTGCCACCCGGACTCAGGGAAACACTGAAGCTTTCTTT
TRBJ1-6 | TRBV4-1 | . | many | CASRTTVGLINSPLHF | TGCGCCAGCCGAACAACTGTTGGGCTCATCAATTCACCCCTCCACTTT
TRBJ2-2 | TRBV7-9 | . | many | CASSLRLRGAGELFF | TGTGCCAGCAGCCTCCGACTACGAGGGGCCGGGGAGCTGTTTTTT
TRBJ2-3 | TRBV29-1 | . | . | CSVVLRASSTDTQYF | TGCAGCGTTGTGTTGAGGGCCTCTAGCACAGATACGCAGTATTTT
TRBJ1-5 | TRBV7-2 | . | many | CASSTNSNQPQHF | TGTGCCAGCAGCACCAATAGCAATCAGCCCCAGCATTTT
TRBJ2-1 | TRBV5-6 | TRBD2 | many | CASSLGLAGTYNEQFF | TGTGCCAGCAGCTTGGGACTAGCGGGAACCTACAATGAGCAGTTCTTC
TRBJ1-5 | TRBV4-1 | TRBD1 | few | CASSSRTGGLGQPQHF | TGCGCCAGCAGCTCCCGGACAGGGGGCTTGGGTCAGCCCCAGCATTTT
TRBJ2-7 | TRBV9 | . | many | CASSVGQDGEQYF | TGTGCCAGCAGCGTAGGGCAGGATGGCGAGCAGTACTTC
TRBJ2-7 | TRBV4-1 | TRBD1 | many | CASSQGSDRTTYEQYF | TGCGCCAGCAGCCAAGGGTCGGACAGGACAACCTACGAGCAGTACTTC
TRBJ1-2 | TRBV28 | . | many | CASSLVGSRYGYTF | TGTGCCAGCAGTTTAGTCGGCAGCCGCTATGGCTACACCTTC
TRBJ2-1 | TRBV29-1 | . | . | CSVEVPSEARFF | TGCAGCGTTGAAGTCCCTTCGGAGGCTCGATTCTTC
TRBJ2-5 | TRBV28 | TRBD2 | . | CASSLDFTAGKETQYF | TGTGCCAGCAGTCTGGACTTCACAGCGGGGAAGGAGACCCAGTACTTC